One and the same sample provided the 10 T cell receptor beta chains below, sequenced in a study of T cells in Graves' hyperthyroidism and ophthalmopathy. Researchers took RNA transcripts and amplified the TCR beta CDR3 regions from them. TCR CDR3 regions were first amplified by RT-PCR with HTBI primers. TCRdb reprocessed the multiplex PCR reads via MiXCR and lists one record per CDR3 protein. This sample has approximately 400,000 distinct CDR3 sequences, with about 14% found just once. Sequencing was done on a sample of blood. The receptors were gathered from a woman aged 25-40 years with Graves' ophthalmopathy.

This chain links TRBV20-1 with TRBJ1-6; TRBD1 might be the D (5 bases). The V gene lost 5 bases and the J gene lost 2 bases, with 10 bases spanning the gap. The CDR3 loop spans 14 amino acids. CDR1 and CDR2 (germline): DFQATT, SNEGSKA (reference sequence). CDR3 loop: CSAVGRAYNSPLHF. The CDR3 nucleotides read TGCAGTGCTGTGGGCAGGGCCTATAATTCACCCCTCCACTTT.

This clonotype showed up just a few times. J is TRBJ1-2 and V is TRBV7-9, with no clear D. Germline V gene sequence: CDR1 SEHNR, CDR2 FQNEAQ (reference sequence). Trimming took off 1 base at V and 2 bases at J, with 8 bases between the two ends. The CDR3 is 14 amino acids. This chain's CDR3 is CASSLVFANYGYTF. The CDR3 DNA follows: TGTGCCAGCAGCTTAGTTTTCGCCAACTATGGCTACACCTTC.

The chain carries TRBV19 and TRBJ1-1; TRBD1 is a possible D gene (5 bases). V was trimmed by 7 bases and J by 1 base, leaving 7 bases between them. Looked up from germline, CDR1 is LNHDA and CDR2 is SQIVND (reference sequence). The CDR3 has 12 amino acids. The CDR3 loop is CASKRGNTEAFF. For the CDR3, the DNA is TGTGCCAGTAAGAGGGGGAACACTGAAGCTTTCTTT.

The J gene is TRBJ2-5, the V gene TRBV11-2, with TRBD1 matching over 12 bases. Germline CDR1 and CDR2: SGHAT and FQNNGV. Unmatched junction bases numbered 12, after V lost 2 bases and J lost 5 bases. The CDR3 consists of 18 residues. The CDR3 DNA reads as TGTGCCAGCAGCTTACTCGCGGAGGGACAGGGGGCCGAGGAGACCCAGTACTTC. Translation gives CASSLLAEGQGAEETQYF.

With respect to this clonotype: Since a much larger clone is just one base distant, this may be a read error. This sequence joins TRBV20-1 and TRBJ2-7; no firm D call. In germline, CDR1 is DFQATT, CDR2 SNEGSKA (reference sequence). This CDR3 has 12 residues. V was shortened by 6 bases and J by 7 bases, with 16 bases between the two germline ends. CDR3 protein: CSAGLGPEEQYF. For the CDR3, the DNA is TGCAGTGCCGGGTTGGGCCCGGAGGAGCAGTACTTC.

This clonotype has at least ten counts. The J gene is TRBJ1-4, the V gene TRBV11-3, with a possible D match to TRBD1 (5 bases). Trimming took off 5 bases at V and 8 bases at J, with 18 bases between the two ends. Germline CDR1 SGHNT, CDR2 YENEEA. The CDR3 covers 15 residues. The CDR3 bases are TGTGCCAGCAGCACAATAGGAAGGGGCAGAGAAAAACTGTTTTTT. Translation: CASSTIGRGREKLFF.

This clonotype has a count of ten or more. This chain joins TRBV20-1 and TRBJ2-5; D is ambiguous. The CDR3 has 12 residues. V shed 3 bases and J shed 5 bases, with 10 bases lying between them. Germline-derived CDR1 and CDR2 are DFQATT and SNEGSKA (reference sequence). The CDR3 sequence is CSASLSLETQYF. CDR3 DNA sequence: TGCAGTGCTAGTTTGTCCTTGGAGACCCAGTACTTC.

This clonotype was counted many times. The chain employs TRBV28 and TRBJ1-2; TRBD1 agrees at 7 bases. Looked up from germline, CDR1 is MDHEN and CDR2 is SYDVKM. The J segment lost 5 bases and the V segment lost 9 bases, leaving 6 bases of the junction unmatched. This CDR3 has 12 amino acids. CDR3 protein: CASGTDHYGYTF. The CDR3 nucleotides are TGTGCCAGTGGGACAGACCATTATGGCTACACCTTC.

This clonotype appeared many times. The CDR3 DNA follows: TGTGCCAGCTTAAAGCGTTCGTTTGAGACCCAGTACTTC. Translation gives CASLKRSFETQYF. The chain links TRBV7-9 to TRBJ2-5; D gene uncertain. Germline V gives CDR1 SEHNR, CDR2 FQNEAQ (reference sequence). V was trimmed by 8 bases and J by 5 bases, leaving 15 bases between them. This CDR3 contains 13 residues.

This clonotype has ten or more counts. The chain couples TRBV20-1 to TRBJ2-3; no reliable D call. This CDR3 region has 12 residues. Trimming pared 6 bases from V and 0 bases from J, leaving 7 bases between. CDR1 and CDR2 from the germline V gene are DFQATT and SNEGSKA (reference sequence). This CDR3 reads CSARTSTDTQYF. Written as DNA, the CDR3 is TGCAGTGCCCGAACCAGCACAGATACGCAGTATTTT.